Listed below are T cell receptor beta chains from one sample, sequenced in a study of identical twins. MiXCR was run by TCRdb on the 5' RACE reads, yielding one entry per CDR3 protein. This sample yields 230,000 or so distinct CDR3 sequences, of which roughly 8.7% are seen a single time; around 3% belongs to the top ten. These sequences were also reported in another study, on yellow fever vaccine responses in identical twins.

Sequencing was performed on CD8+ T cells sorted from blood. Source of these receptors: a woman between 18 and 29 years old in good health. The CDR3 runs from the conserved cysteine through the conserved F or W. D genes are given only for firm matches. For some rows the clone size is stated as once, few or many, or as a class when expanded; others skip it.

>NA|TRBV7-7|NA|TRBJ2-3
CASSLGAPTTSTDTQYF
TGTGCTAGCAGCTTAGGAGCCCCCACAACTAGCACAGATACGCAGTATTTT
>NA|TRBV29-1|many|TRBJ2-1
CSAGIPSYNEQFF
TGCAGCGCCGGGATCCCCTCCTACAATGAGCAGTTCTTC
>NA|TRBV10-3|few|TRBJ1-1
CAIRTGTLLTEAFF
TGTGCCATCAGGACCGGGACACTCCTCACTGAAGCTTTCTTT
>TRBD1|TRBV5-1|many|TRBJ2-7
CASSLEGQGSYEQYF
TGCGCCAGCAGTTTGGAGGGACAGGGATCCTACGAGCAGTACTTC
>TRBD2|TRBV7-6|many|TRBJ2-7
CASSSASGSYEQYF
TGTGCCAGCAGCTCGGCTAGCGGGAGTTACGAGCAGTACTTC
>NA|TRBV12-3/TRBV12-4|many|TRBJ2-1
CASSFGGTSYEQFF
TGTGCCAGCAGTTTTGGAGGGACGTCCTATGAGCAGTTCTTC
>TRBD1|TRBV7-3|few|TRBJ2-3
CASSSDRGQGTQYF
TGTGCCAGCAGTTCTGACAGGGGGCAGGGTACGCAGTATTTT
>TRBD2|TRBV7-9|NA|TRBJ2-3
CASSAEPLAGKTDTQYF
TGTGCCAGCAGCGCAGAGCCGCTAGCGGGGAAGACAGATACGCAGTATTTT
>NA|TRBV7-9|NA|TRBJ2-3
CASSFEAPDTQYF
TGTGCCAGCAGCTTCGAGGCTCCGGATACGCAGTATTTT
>NA|TRBV20-1|NA|TRBJ2-1
CSARDPRAEQFF
TGCAGTGCTAGAGATCCACGGGCTGAGCAGTTCTTC
>NA|TRBV29-1|NA|TRBJ2-7
CSVALALRRSSYEQYF
TGCAGCGTAGCGCTGGCCCTAAGAAGGAGCTCCTACGAGCAGTACTTC
>TRBD1|TRBV29-1|many|TRBJ2-3
CSVYTGTGGAADTQYF
TGCAGCGTTTACACCGGGACAGGGGGCGCGGCAGATACGCAGTATTTT
>TRBD1|TRBV5-1|few|TRBJ2-1
CASSFDRGENNEQFF
TGCGCCAGCAGCTTTGACAGGGGGGAAAACAATGAGCAGTTCTTC
>TRBD1|TRBV5-1|few|TRBJ2-7
CASSLRTGNYEQYF
TGCGCCAGCAGCTTGAGGACAGGGAACTACGAGCAGTACTTC
>NA|TRBV5-1|many|TRBJ2-7
CASSLAGDRSEQYF
TGCGCCAGCAGCTTGGCTGGGGATCGTTCCGAGCAGTACTTC
>NA|TRBV20-1|few|TRBJ2-7
CSARASSVGSEQYF
TGCAGTGCTAGAGCGTCATCAGTGGGCTCCGAGCAGTACTTC
>NA|TRBV6-5|NA|TRBJ2-7
CASSYSSSGEYIFSKQYF
TGTGCCAGCAGTTACTCGAGTTCCGGGGAGTATATTTTTAGCAAGCAGTACTTC
>NA|TRBV12-3/TRBV12-4|NA|TRBJ1-1
CASSFSKGETEAFF
TGTGCCAGCAGTTTCTCGAAGGGGGAAACTGAAGCTTTCTTT
>TRBD2|TRBV4-1|many|TRBJ2-7
CASSLTGTSGSYEQYF
TGCGCCAGCAGCCTAACCGGGACTAGCGGGAGTTACGAGCAGTACTTC